Reported below is one TCR beta chain. This sample was included in a study of shared clonotypes between healthy human individuals. CD45RO negativity and positive selection for CCR7 defined naive CD8 cells, a population that excluded terminally differentiated effector memory CD45RA+ cells. This CDR3 is built from 16 residues. The V gene's germline CDR1 is ENHRY and CDR2 SYGVKD. V was trimmed by 1 base and J by 0 bases, leaving 10 bases between them. Measured with immunoSEQ multiplex PCR; TCRdb has only the in-frame clones, and not every one. The sample includes hundreds of thousands of clones, roughly 98% of them seen just once.

The receptor's source is a man aged 30-40 years in good health. The sequenced sample consisted of naive CD8+ T cells sorted from blood. The chain employs TRBV10-3 and TRBJ2-1; D might be TRBD2 (5 bases). As DNA, the CDR3 is TGTGCCATCAGTGAGTTTATGGGGAGCTCCTACAATGAGCAGTTCTTC. This gives the protein CAISEFMGSSYNEQFF.